The sequence of this T cell receptor beta chain was determined in a study of response to subunit inactivated influenza vaccine. TCRdb analysed the RT-PCR reads with MiXCR anew, one entry per CDR3 protein. The table has roughly 500,000 distinct CDR3 sequences, about 15% seen once; the top ten hold approximately 3%. This clonotype was seen a handful of times. The V and J ends lost 3 bases and 2 bases respectively, with 7 bases between them. The CDR3 runs 13 residues. Specimen: CD4+ T cells sorted from PBMCs, collected roughly 24 months after vaccination. This clonotype was sampled from a man aged 45 to 70 who received an inactivated influenza vaccine. The gene calls are TRBV12-3 or TRBV12-4 and TRBJ2-5; D is unresolved. For the CDR3, the DNA is TGTGCCAGCAGTTTTGAGCAGCAAGAGACCCAGTACTTC. Its protein product is CASSFEQQETQYF.